Presented here are 20 T cell receptor beta chains from one specimen sequenced in a study of CD8+ T cells in alopecia areata. cDNA reverse transcribed from extracted RNA served as the sequencing template. Sequenced by immunoSEQ multiplex PCR; TCRdb stores in-frame clones only, minus some. The sample carries roughly 250,000 clones, roughly 60% recorded once. Indicated treatment: oral pan-JAK inhibitor, 5-10 mg twice daily. Sequences were derived from CD4+ T cells sorted from blood, sampled at week 52, from a patient treated with tofacitinib. The receptor set was obtained from a human donor with alopecia areata.

This sequence joins TRBV9 and TRBJ2-1; D not resolved. Deletions cut 1 base from V and 7 bases from J, with 6 bases between. The CDR3 extends over 12 amino acids. Germline CDR1 SGDLS, CDR2 YYNGEE. The CDR3 region is CASSVLGNEQFF. CDR3 coding DNA: TGTGCCAGCAGCGTACTAGGGAATGAGCAGTTCTTC.

The V gene is TRBV30, the J gene TRBJ1-5; a possible D gene is TRBD1 (5 bases). CDR3 length: 14 residues. Germline CDR1 GTSNPN, CDR2 SVGIG (reference sequence). V lost 3 bases and J 4 bases, leaving 13 bases between the germline ends. The CDR3 sequence: CAWSRRQTNQPQHF. The CDR3 region has the DNA TGTGCCTGGAGCCGGCGACAGACTAATCAGCCCCAGCATTTT. Full variable domain (remainder filled in from reference TRBV30 and TRBJ1-5): SQTIHQWPATLVQPVGSPLSLECTVEGTSNPNLYWYRQAAGRGLQLLFYSVGIGQISSEVPQNLSASRPQDRQFILSSKKLLLSDSGFYLCAWSRRQTNQPQHFGDGTRLSIL.

CDR3 amino acids: CASSYGLANSPLHF. In nucleotides, the CDR3 is TGTGCCAGCAGTTACGGGTTAGCCAATTCACCCCTCCACTTT. The chain couples TRBV6-5 to TRBJ1-6; no clear D. This CDR3 spans 14 amino acids. Deletions cut 2 bases from V and 7 bases from J, with 9 bases between. Germline-derived CDR1 and CDR2 are MNHEY and SVGAGI.

Comment on this clone: This sample also contains other DNA sequences that code for the same CDR3. V and J are TRBV2 and TRBJ1-1; D is possibly TRBD1 (6 bases). This CDR3 has 14 residues. V was trimmed by 4 bases and J by 0 bases, leaving 9 bases between them. From germline, CDR1 is SNHLY and CDR2 FYNNEI. The CDR3 coding sequence is TGTGCCAGCAGTGGGGGGGCGCTGAACACTGAAGCTTTCTTT. Its translation is CASSGGALNTEAFF.

This sequence joins TRBV5-1 and TRBJ2-1; D possibly corresponds to TRBD1 (6 bases). The CDR3 has 16 residues. V dropped 4 bases and J dropped 9 bases, with 23 bases sitting between them. Germline V gives CDR1 SGHRS, CDR2 YFSETQ. CDR3 protein: CASSMRTAFARGEQFF. In DNA form, the CDR3 reads TGCGCCAGCAGCATGCGGACAGCTTTCGCTAGGGGTGAGCAGTTCTTC.

The chain is built from TRBV29-1 and TRBJ2-1; a weak D match, TRBD1 (5 bases). Germline V gene sequence: CDR1 SQVTM, CDR2 ANQGSEA. Trimming shortened V by 7 bases and J by 2 bases, and 12 bases separated the two germline ends. The CDR3 has 13 amino acids. This chain's CDR3 is CSANTGTYNEQFF. In DNA, the CDR3 is TGCAGCGCCAATACAGGTACCTACAATGAGCAGTTCTTC.

The chain employs TRBV7-9 and TRBJ2-7; TRBD2 matches 9 bases. CDR1 and CDR2 from the germline V gene are SEHNR and FQNEAQ (reference sequence). This CDR3 is 17 amino acids long. V dropped 1 base and J dropped 4; count of bases not matched to a gene: 11. CDR3 protein: CASSLDLLAGSSYEQYF. In DNA form, the CDR3 reads TGTGCCAGCAGCTTAGACCTGCTAGCGGGGAGCAGTTACGAGCAGTACTTC.

V gene TRBV6-6 combines with J gene TRBJ2-5, with a tentative D call TRBD1 (6 bases). V lost 7 bases, J lost 5 bases, and 20 bases lay in between. The CDR3 extends over 15 amino acids. Germline V gene lookup returns CDR1 MNHNY and CDR2 SVGAGI (reference sequence). The CDR3 nucleotides are TGTGCCAGCATCCCAAGGGACACGGCGGAGGAGACCCAGTACTTC. Translation: CASIPRDTAEETQYF.

On this clone itself: Other DNA sequences from this sample encode an identical CDR3 as well. The CDR3 is CSVVEGSNQPQHF. The DNA of the CDR3 is TGCAGCGTCGTAGAAGGGAGCAATCAGCCCCAGCATTTT. The V gene is TRBV29-1, the J gene TRBJ1-5; no firm D call. Germline V lookup: CDR1 SQVTM, CDR2 ANQGSEA. The CDR3 sequence is 13 residues long. Trimming shortened V by 6 bases and J by 1 base, and 10 bases separated the two germline ends.

V gene TRBV5-1 combines with J gene TRBJ2-5, with D unclear. Trimming removed 1 base from V and 4 bases from J, with 5 bases in between. The germline CDR1 and CDR2 sequences are SGHRS and YFSETQ. There are 12 residues in the CDR3. The CDR3 region has the DNA TGCGCCAGCAGCTTGTTTCGAGAGACCCAGTACTTC. Protein sequence: CASSLFRETQYF.

The chain recombines TRBV2 with TRBJ2-7; perhaps TRBD2 as D (6 bases). The CDR3 is 12 residues long. The germline V gene encodes CDR1 SNHLY and CDR2 FYNNEI. V shed 7 bases and J shed 3 bases, with 10 bases lying between them. The CDR3 DNA follows: TGTGCCAGCACCAGACTAGACTACGAGCAGTACTTC. Amino acids: CASTRLDYEQYF.

V usage is TRBV6-5 and J usage is TRBJ1-5; TRBD1 might be the D (5 bases). The CDR3 has 15 amino acids. V was pared by 2 bases and J by 1 base, with 9 bases between. CDR1 and CDR2 from the germline V gene are MNHEY and SVGAGI. CDR3 residues: CASSYGQGSNQPQHF. The DNA of the CDR3 is TGTGCCAGCAGTTACGGGCAGGGAAGCAATCAGCCCCAGCATTTT.

The rearrangement links TRBV6-5 to TRBJ2-1; a possible D gene is TRBD2 (6 bases). Germline lookup yields CDR1 MNHEY and CDR2 SVGAGI. CDR3 length: 14 amino acids. Trimming took 2 bases from V and 10 from J, leaving 15 bases between them. CDR3 nucleotide sequence: TGTGCCAGCAGTTACCTTTCCGGGGCGGGGGAGCAGTTCTTC. The encoded protein is CASSYLSGAGEQFF.

This sequence joins TRBV29-1 and TRBJ2-3; TRBD1 or TRBD2 may be the D gene (5 bases each). Germline V gene data show CDR1 as SQVTM and CDR2 as ANQGSEA. This CDR3 is built from 15 residues. V dropped 4 bases and J dropped 4 bases, with 18 bases sitting between them. The CDR3 protein is CSVAGGVFKADTQYF. The CDR3 DNA follows: TGCAGCGTTGCTGGGGGAGTTTTTAAGGCAGATACGCAGTATTTT.

The gene calls are TRBV7-9 and TRBJ2-5, with D hard to call. CDR1 is SEHNR, CDR2 FQNEAQ, per germline (reference sequence). Trimming took 2 bases from V and 4 from J, leaving 8 bases between them. This CDR3 has 13 residues. CDR3 in DNA: TGTGCCAGCAGCTTAATGGCCCCAGAGACCCAGTACTTC. This translates into CASSLMAPETQYF.

The genes are TRBV18 and TRBJ1-1, with unresolved D. Germline V gives CDR1 KGHSH, CDR2 LQKENI. CDR3 size: 16 residues. V shed 3 bases and J shed 3 bases, with 17 bases lying between them. The CDR3 loop is CASSPPGAPRDTEAFF. The CDR3 DNA reads TGTGCCAGCTCACCGCCTGGAGCCCCCCGAGACACTGAAGCTTTCTTT.

This chain joins TRBV30 and TRBJ1-2; 7 nucleotides match TRBD1. J gave up 4 bases and V 7 bases, and 6 bases lay outside the gene matches. The CDR3 consists of 12 residues. Germline V gives CDR1 GTSNPN, CDR2 SVGIG (reference sequence). CDR3 sequence reads: CALRDSGYGYTF. The DNA of the CDR3 is TGTGCCTTAAGGGACAGTGGCTATGGCTACACCTTC.

The rearrangement uses TRBV29-1 and TRBJ1-2; possible D gene TRBD1, 5 bases. From germline, CDR1 is SQVTM and CDR2 ANQGSEA. This CDR3 has 13 amino acids. Trimming cost V 3 bases and J 4 bases, with 12 bases left between them. The CDR3 protein is CSVDRRDPYGYTF. The CDR3 region has the DNA TGCAGCGTTGATCGCAGGGACCCCTATGGCTACACCTTC. Drawing the rest from reference TRBV29-1 and TRBJ1-2, the complete variable domain is SAVISQKPSRDICQRGTSLTIQCQVDSQVTMMFWYRQQPGQSLTLIATANQGSEATYESGFVIDKFPISRPNLTFSTLTVSNMSPEDSSIYLCSVDRRDPYGYTFGSGTRLTVV.

A remark on this clone: This sample also contains other DNA sequences that code for the same CDR3. The V gene is TRBV29-1, the J gene TRBJ2-7; 7 bases are a match to TRBD1. J gave up 0 bases and V 6 bases, and 2 bases lay outside the gene matches. Germline lookup yields CDR1 SQVTM and CDR2 ANQGSEA. This CDR3 has 12 residues. The CDR3 is CSVGDSSYEQYF. CDR3 coding DNA: TGCAGCGTGGGGGACAGCTCCTACGAGCAGTACTTC.

This clone was detected a few times. V and J are TRBV20-1 and TRBJ2-7; D not resolved. Germline V lookup: CDR1 DFQATT, CDR2 SNEGSKA (reference sequence). The V end was cut by 3 bases, the J end by 5 bases, with 8 bases between. This CDR3 spans 11 amino acids. The CDR3 loop reads CSASLSHEQYF. The DNA of the CDR3 is TGCAGTGCTAGTCTTAGCCACGAGCAGTACTTC.